Below are 17 T cell receptor beta chains sequenced from a single sample in a study of T cells in Graves' hyperthyroidism and ophthalmopathy. Regions amplified from RNA transcripts were the TCR beta CDR3 regions. First-round RT-PCR targeting the TCR CDR3 was performed with the HTBI primer set. From the multiplex PCR reads, TCRdb called clonotypes with MiXCR, one entry per CDR3 protein. The sample consists of 660,000 or so distinct CDR3 sequences, more than 20% of them appearing once. The sample comprised blood. The origin of the receptors is a man younger than 40 with Graves' ophthalmopathy.

This chain uses TRBV27 with TRBJ1-2, with D perhaps TRBD1 (5 bases). CDR1 and CDR2 (germline): MNHEY, SMNVEV (reference sequence). Trimming pared 5 bases from V and 0 bases from J, leaving 13 bases between. This CDR3 is built from 15 residues. CDR3 sequence (DNA): TGTGCCAGCAGTCCCCGTGGGACGGCTAACTATGGCTACACCTTC. Its protein is CASSPRGTANYGYTF.

This clonotype was recorded many times. This chain uses TRBV2 with TRBJ1-5; 8 bases match TRBD1. Germline V gives CDR1 SNHLY, CDR2 FYNNEI. With 5 bases clipped from V and 6 bases from J, the junction kept 6 bases outside the gene matches. The CDR3 is 14 amino acids. The CDR3: CASSQTGDVQPQHF. The CDR3 bases are TGTGCCAGCAGTCAGACAGGGGATGTTCAGCCCCAGCATTTT.

The sample holds many counts of this clonotype. The chain has TRBV7-2 and TRBJ2-3; weak D call: TRBD1 (5 bases). V lost 5 bases and J lost 1, with 13 bases in between. Germline assignment: CDR1 SGHTA and CDR2 FQGNSA. The CDR3 has 15 amino acids. The CDR3 spells CASSIGHSRTDTQYF. DNA for the CDR3: TGTGCCAGCAGCATCGGACATTCTCGCACAGATACGCAGTATTTT.

The chain has TRBV7-2 and TRBJ2-7; D unresolved. The V end was cut by 5 bases, the J end by 0 bases, with 14 bases between. This CDR3 region has 15 residues. Germline CDR1 SGHTA, CDR2 FQGNSA. Here the CDR3 reads CASSTRTGNSYEQYF. The CDR3 region has the DNA TGTGCCAGCAGCACCCGGACGGGCAACTCCTACGAGCAGTACTTC.

Many counts were recorded for this clonotype. The genes are TRBV27 and TRBJ2-7, with a tentative D call TRBD2 (6 bases). Trimming left V 3 bases short and J 3 bases short, with 15 bases between. Germline V gene data show CDR1 as MNHEY and CDR2 as SMNVEV (reference sequence). The CDR3 contains 15 residues. The CDR3 loop is CASSFGRGRIYEQYF. DNA for the CDR3: TGTGCCAGCAGTTTCGGTCGTGGGAGGATCTACGAGCAGTACTTC.

This clonotype was observed a handful of times. The chain links TRBV18 to TRBJ1-4; D call uncertain. In germline, CDR1 is KGHSH, CDR2 LQKENI. V shed 4 bases and J shed 0 bases, with 9 bases lying between them. The CDR3 spans 15 residues. In DNA form, the CDR3 reads TGTGCCAGCTCACTCACACAGCCAACTAATGAAAAACTGTTTTTT. This gives the protein CASSLTQPTNEKLFF. The whole variable domain, filled in from reference TRBV18 and TRBJ1-4, reads NAGVMQNPRHLVRRRGQEARLRCSPMKGHSHVYWYRQLPEEGLKFMVYLQKENIIDESGMPKERFSAEFPKEGPSILRIQQVVRGDSAAYFCASSLTQPTNEKLFFGSGTQLSVL.

In the case of this clonotype: This may be a read error, as it is one base from a much larger clone. This chain joins TRBV28 and TRBJ1-2, with 8 bases fitting TRBD1. This CDR3 is built from 13 residues. Germline V gene lookup returns CDR1 MDHEN and CDR2 SYDVKM. J lost 4 bases, V lost 5 bases, and 3 bases had no gene match. The CDR3 DNA reads TGTGCCAGCAGTGGGGACAGGCTCTATGGCTACACCTTC. Translated, it gives CASSGDRLYGYTF.

The table lists this clonotype with many counts. V gene TRBV3-1 combines with J gene TRBJ1-1; the match to TRBD1 covers 7 bases. J lost 4 bases, V lost 5 bases, and 7 bases had no gene match. CDR3 length: 14 amino acids. Germline-derived CDR1 and CDR2 are LGHDT and YNNKEL (reference sequence). The CDR3 here is CASSVQGMGTEAFF. DNA for the CDR3: TGTGCCAGCAGCGTACAGGGGATGGGCACTGAAGCTTTCTTT.

About this clonotype itself: A much larger clone is a single base away; this may be a read error. The gene calls are TRBV12-3 or TRBV12-4 and TRBJ2-3; 9 bases are shared with TRBD2. This CDR3 contains 17 residues. J lost 8 bases, V lost 1 base, and 13 bases had no gene match. CDR3 protein: CASSLGGGRAVPGTQYF. Here the CDR3 DNA reads TGTGCCAGCAGTTTAGGAGGCGGGAGGGCCGTTCCGGGTACGCAGTATTTT.

This clonotype was found many times. The chain joins TRBV7-6 to TRBJ1-5; D is undetermined. Germline lookup yields CDR1 SGHVS and CDR2 FNYEAQ. Deletions cut 5 bases from V and 3 bases from J, with 14 bases between. The CDR3 runs to 15 residues. The CDR3 spells CASSVDDGFNQPQHF. CDR3 bases: TGTGCCAGCAGCGTTGATGACGGATTCAATCAGCCCCAGCATTTT.

The chain joins TRBV27 to TRBJ2-7; TRBD1 matches at 9 bases. The junction had 9 bases not matched to a gene; V was cut back by 6 bases and J by 3 bases. The germline gives CDR1 MNHEY, CDR2 SMNVEV (reference sequence). This CDR3 comprises 15 residues. The chain's CDR3 is CASRPPQGANYEQYF. The CDR3, as DNA: TGTGCCAGCAGACCTCCACAGGGGGCAAACTACGAGCAGTACTTC.

This chain joins TRBV9 and TRBJ2-2, with TRBD1 matching 7 bases. CDR3 length: 14 amino acids. Germline assignment: CDR1 SGDLS and CDR2 YYNGEE. Trimming at V came to 3 bases and at J to 4 bases, leaving 3 bases not matched to a gene. The CDR3 bases are TGTGCCAGCAGCGACGGGACAGTCACCGGGGAGCTGTTTTTT. Translation: CASSDGTVTGELFF.

The V call is TRBV24-1, the J call TRBJ2-2, with TRBD1 identical over 7 bases. V trimming: 2 bases; J trimming: 7 bases; junction bases outside the gene matches: 0. Germline CDR1 KGHDR, CDR2 SFDVKD. The CDR3 is 13 residues long. The chain's CDR3 is CATSDYRGGELFF. The CDR3 DNA reads TGTGCCACCAGTGATTACAGGGGCGGGGAGCTGTTTTTT.

The V and J genes are TRBV29-1 and TRBJ1-2, with 10 bases identical to TRBD1. Germline-derived CDR1 and CDR2 are SQVTM and ANQGSEA. This CDR3 has 12 amino acids. V dropped 4 bases and J dropped 8; count of bases not matched to a gene: 4. The CDR3 sequence: CSVGQGAIGYTF. The CDR3 nucleotides read TGCAGCGTTGGACAGGGGGCGATAGGCTACACCTTC.

The J gene is TRBJ2-3, the V gene TRBV25-1; D not certain. Germline V gene sequence: CDR1 MGHDK, CDR2 SYGVNS. CDR3 length: 13 residues. Trimming removed 4 bases at V and 4 bases at J, with 9 bases between. The CDR3 DNA reads as TGTGCCAGCAGTGTACCATTAGCAGATACGCAGTATTTT. As protein: CASSVPLADTQYF.

The CDR3 here is CASSVTVADSSYEQYF. In nucleotides, the CDR3 is TGTGCCAGCAGTGTTACGGTAGCAGACAGTTCCTACGAGCAGTACTTC. The chain employs TRBV2 and TRBJ2-7, with D perhaps TRBD1 (5 bases). V shed 4 bases and J shed 1 base, with 17 bases lying between them. The CDR3 covers 16 residues. Germline CDR1 and CDR2: SNHLY and FYNNEI.

The rearrangement joins TRBV4-3 to TRBJ2-2; 7 bases map to TRBD2. Germline CDR1 LGHNA, CDR2 YSLEER. The CDR3 consists of 15 residues. With 5 bases clipped from V and 0 bases from J, the junction kept 3 bases outside the gene matches. The CDR3 here is CASSERGPNTGELFF. The CDR3, as DNA: TGCGCCAGCAGCGAGCGGGGACCGAACACCGGGGAGCTGTTTTTT.